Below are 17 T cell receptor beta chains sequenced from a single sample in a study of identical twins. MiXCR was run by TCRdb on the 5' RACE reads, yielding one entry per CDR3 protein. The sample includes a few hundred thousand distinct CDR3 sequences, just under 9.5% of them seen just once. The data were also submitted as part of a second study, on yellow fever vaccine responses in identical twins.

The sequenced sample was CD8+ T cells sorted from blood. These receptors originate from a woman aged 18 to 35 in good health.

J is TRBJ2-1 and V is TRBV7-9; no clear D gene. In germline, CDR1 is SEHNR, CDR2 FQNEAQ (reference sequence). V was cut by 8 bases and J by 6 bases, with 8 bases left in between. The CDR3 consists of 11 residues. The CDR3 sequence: CASVISNEQFF. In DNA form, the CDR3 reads TGTGCCAGCGTCATCTCCAATGAGCAGTTCTTC.

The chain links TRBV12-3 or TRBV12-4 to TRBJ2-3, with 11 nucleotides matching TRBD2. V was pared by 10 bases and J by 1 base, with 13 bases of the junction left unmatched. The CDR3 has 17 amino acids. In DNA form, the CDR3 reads TGTGCCATCTGTATAGCGGGAGGGCCACTTCGCACAGATACGCAGTATTTT. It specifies CAICIAGGPLRTDTQYF.

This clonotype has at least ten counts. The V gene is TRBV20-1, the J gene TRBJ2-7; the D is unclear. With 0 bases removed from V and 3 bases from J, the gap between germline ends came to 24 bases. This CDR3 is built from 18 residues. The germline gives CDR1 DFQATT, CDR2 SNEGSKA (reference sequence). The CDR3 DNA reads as TGCAGTGCTAGAGACCCGGATCCTGGACGGACCCTTTACTACGAGCAGTACTTC. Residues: CSARDPDPGRTLYYEQYF.

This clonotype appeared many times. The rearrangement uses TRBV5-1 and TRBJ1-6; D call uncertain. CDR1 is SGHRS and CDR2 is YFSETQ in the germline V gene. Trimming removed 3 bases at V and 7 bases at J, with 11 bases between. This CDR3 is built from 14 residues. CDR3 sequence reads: CASSSGRENSPLHF. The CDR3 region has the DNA TGCGCCAGCAGCTCTGGACGGGAGAATTCACCCCTCCACTTT.

The CDR3 sequence is CAWSVLGSYEQYF. The CDR3 bases are TGTGCCTGGAGTGTACTCGGGTCCTACGAGCAGTACTTC. This chain uses TRBV30 with TRBJ2-7; D gene ambiguous. Germline CDR1 is GTSNPN and CDR2 is SVGIG (reference sequence). The V and J ends lost 0 bases and 1 base respectively, with 7 bases between them. The CDR3 sequence is 13 residues long.

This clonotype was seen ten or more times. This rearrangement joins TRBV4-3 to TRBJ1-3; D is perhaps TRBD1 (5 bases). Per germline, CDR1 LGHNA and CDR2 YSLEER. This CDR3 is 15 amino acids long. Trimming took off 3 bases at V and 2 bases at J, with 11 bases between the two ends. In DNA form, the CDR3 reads TGCGCCAGCAGCCAGGACCCAGGGACTGGAAACACCATATATTTT. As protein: CASSQDPGTGNTIYF.

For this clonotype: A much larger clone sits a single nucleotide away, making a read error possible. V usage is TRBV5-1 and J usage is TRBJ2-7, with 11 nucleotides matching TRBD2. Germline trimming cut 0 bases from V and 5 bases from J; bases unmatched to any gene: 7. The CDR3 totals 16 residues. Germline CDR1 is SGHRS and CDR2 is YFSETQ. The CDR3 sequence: CASSLGHSGGAHEQYF. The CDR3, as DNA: TGCGCCAGCAGCTTGGGTCATAGCGGGGGGGCTCACGAGCAGTACTTC.

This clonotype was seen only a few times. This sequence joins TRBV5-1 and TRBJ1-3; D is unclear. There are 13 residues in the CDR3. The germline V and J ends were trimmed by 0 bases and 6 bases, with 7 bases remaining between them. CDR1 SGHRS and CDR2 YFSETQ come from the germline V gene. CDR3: CASSLAPENTIYF. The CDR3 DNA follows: TGCGCCAGCAGCTTGGCACCGGAAAACACCATATATTTT.

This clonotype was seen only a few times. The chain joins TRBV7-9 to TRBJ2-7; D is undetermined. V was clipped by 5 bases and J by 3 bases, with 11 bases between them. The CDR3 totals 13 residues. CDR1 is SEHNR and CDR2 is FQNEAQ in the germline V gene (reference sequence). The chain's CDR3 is CASSPWKDYEQYF. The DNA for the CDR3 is TGTGCCAGCAGCCCCTGGAAAGACTACGAGCAGTACTTC.

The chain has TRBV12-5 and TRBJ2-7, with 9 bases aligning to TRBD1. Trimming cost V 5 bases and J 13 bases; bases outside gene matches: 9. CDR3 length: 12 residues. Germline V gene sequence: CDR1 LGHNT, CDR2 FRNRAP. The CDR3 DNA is TGTGCTAGTGGTAACCCGGGACAGGGTCTATACTTC. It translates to CASGNPGQGLYF.

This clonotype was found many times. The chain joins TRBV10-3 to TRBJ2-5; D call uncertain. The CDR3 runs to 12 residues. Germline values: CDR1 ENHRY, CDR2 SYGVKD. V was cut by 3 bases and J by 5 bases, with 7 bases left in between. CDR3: CAISDFAETQYF. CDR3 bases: TGTGCCATCAGTGATTTTGCGGAGACCCAGTACTTC.

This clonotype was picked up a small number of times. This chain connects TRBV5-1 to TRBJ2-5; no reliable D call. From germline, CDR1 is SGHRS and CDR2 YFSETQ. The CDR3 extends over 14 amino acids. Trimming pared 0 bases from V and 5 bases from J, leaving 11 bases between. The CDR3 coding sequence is TGCGCCAGCAGCTTGGTTGACCCTGGGGAGACCCAGTACTTC. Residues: CASSLVDPGETQYF.

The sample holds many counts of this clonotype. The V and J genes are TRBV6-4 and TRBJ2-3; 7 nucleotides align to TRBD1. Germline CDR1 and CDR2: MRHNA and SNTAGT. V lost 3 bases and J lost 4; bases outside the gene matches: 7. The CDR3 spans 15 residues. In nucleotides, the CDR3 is TGTGCCAGCAGTGAGCAACCAGGACAGGCAGATACGCAGTATTTT. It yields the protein CASSEQPGQADTQYF.

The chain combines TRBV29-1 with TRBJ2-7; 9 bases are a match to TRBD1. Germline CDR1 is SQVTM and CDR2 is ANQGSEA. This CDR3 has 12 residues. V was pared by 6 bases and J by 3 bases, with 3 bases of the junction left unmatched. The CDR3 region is CSVGQGIYEQYF. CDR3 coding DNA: TGCAGCGTAGGACAGGGGATCTACGAGCAGTACTTC.

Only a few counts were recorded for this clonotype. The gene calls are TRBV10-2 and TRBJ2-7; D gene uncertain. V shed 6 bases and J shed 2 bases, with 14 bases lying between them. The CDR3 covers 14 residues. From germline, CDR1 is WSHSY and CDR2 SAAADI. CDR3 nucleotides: TGCGCCAGCAGCCCTGGGAAAGGGACCTACGAGCAGTACTTC. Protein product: CASSPGKGTYEQYF.

The CDR3: CASSAGLAAKEQYF. The CDR3 DNA sequence: TGCGCCAGCAGCGCAGGACTAGCGGCCAAGGAGCAGTACTTC. The V gene is TRBV4-1, the J gene TRBJ2-7; 10 positions match TRBD2. There are 14 residues in the CDR3. V shed 5 bases and J 7 bases; nucleotides not matched to a gene: 8. Germline V gene data show CDR1 as MGHRA and CDR2 as YSYEKL.

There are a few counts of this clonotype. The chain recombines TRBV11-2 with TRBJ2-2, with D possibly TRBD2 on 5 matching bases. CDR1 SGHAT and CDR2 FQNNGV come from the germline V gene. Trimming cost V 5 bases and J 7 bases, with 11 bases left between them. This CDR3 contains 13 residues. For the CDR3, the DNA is TGTGCCAGCAGCCAAACCGGGGTCGGGGAGCTGTTTTTT. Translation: CASSQTGVGELFF.